This passage covers 5 T cell receptor beta chains from one sample sequenced in a study of blood T cell repertoires in COVID-19. Method: immunoSEQ multiplex PCR; TCRdb's copy keeps in-frame clones and lacks some. The repertoire holds roughly 300,000 clones, just over 90% seen once, with approximately 2% in the top ten. The sequencing input was peripheral blood. The receptors stem from a woman aged 25 to 39 with COVID-19, enrolled during active disease.

The rearrangement uses TRBV5-4 and TRBJ2-3; weak D call: TRBD1 (6 bases). The germline V and J ends were trimmed by 4 bases and 0 bases, with 12 bases remaining between them. This CDR3 has 15 residues. Germline V gene data show CDR1 as SGHNT and CDR2 as YYREEE (reference sequence). CDR3: CASSRRTASTDTQYF. Written as DNA, the CDR3 is TGTGCCAGCAGCCGCCGGACAGCAAGCACAGATACGCAGTATTTT.

This sequence joins TRBV11-2 and TRBJ2-1; 11 bases fit TRBD2. Germline V gene data show CDR1 as SGHAT and CDR2 as FQNNGV. The ends lost 6 bases at V and 9 bases at J; junction bases unmatched: 7. This CDR3 spans 14 amino acids. CDR3 bases: TGTGCCAGCAGGGTAGCGGGAGGGCCGGTTGAGCAGTTCTTC. Residues: CASRVAGGPVEQFF.

This clone occurred a few times. The chain employs TRBV29-1 and TRBJ1-2; 7 nucleotides match TRBD1. The CDR3 length is 13 residues. J gave up 4 bases and V 1 base, and 3 bases lay outside the gene matches. Germline CDR1 reads SQVTM; CDR2 reads ANQGSEA. CDR3 in amino acids: CSVEGDSLYGYTF. The CDR3 DNA reads TGCAGCGTTGAAGGGGACAGCCTCTATGGCTACACCTTC.

J is TRBJ1-2 and V is TRBV30; 9 nucleotides align to TRBD1. The CDR3 spans 15 residues. V was pared by 2 bases and J by 5 bases, with 9 bases of the junction left unmatched. Germline-derived CDR1 and CDR2 are GTSNPN and SVGIG (reference sequence). The CDR3 protein is CAWSLGRQGDYGYTF. DNA of the CDR3: TGTGCCTGGAGTTTAGGGAGACAGGGGGATTATGGCTACACCTTC.

In its sample, this clone was seen once. The V gene is TRBV6-6, the J gene TRBJ2-5; weak D call: TRBD1 (6 bases). CDR1 and CDR2 (germline): MNHNY, SVGAGI (reference sequence). V lost 7 bases to trimming and J lost 4 bases, with 13 bases between them. The CDR3 is made up of 13 amino acids. CDR3: CASTRTVLETQYF. CDR3 DNA: TGTGCCAGCACCAGGACAGTGTTAGAGACCCAGTACTTC.